Listed below are T cell receptor beta chains from one sample, sequenced in a study of T cells in Graves' hyperthyroidism and ophthalmopathy. One entry per CDR3 protein, called by TCRdb with MiXCR from the multiplex PCR reads. This sample carries hundreds of thousands of distinct CDR3 sequences, around 25% of them seen once, and the ten largest clones take 73%. The specimen sequenced was blood. These receptors originate from a man aged 50-60 years with Graves' hyperthyroidism. The CDR3 runs from the conserved cysteine through the conserved F or W. Fields, in order: V gene, D gene, clone size, J gene, CDR3 DNA, CDR3 protein. A D gene is named only where the DNA matches it firmly. Clone size is shown for a subset of rows, as once, few, many or a class of expanded clone.

V: TRBV24-1; D: -; size: many; J: TRBJ2-1; DNA: TGTGCCACCAGTGGGGGCGGCGGGACATACAATGAGCAGTTCTTC; CDR3: CATSGGGGTYNEQFF
V: TRBV2; D: -; size: many; J: TRBJ2-5; DNA: TGTGCCAGCAGTGCCTGGCAGGAGAGGTACTTC; CDR3: CASSAWQERYF
V: TRBV12-3/TRBV12-4; D: TRBD2; size: few; J: TRBJ2-7; DNA: TGTGCCAGCAGTCCCCGCGGGAGGGGCGAGCAGTACTTC; CDR3: CASSPRGRGEQYF
V: TRBV5-6; D: -; size: few; J: TRBJ2-2; DNA: TGTGCCAGCAGCTTGAACTTGGCAGGGAACACCGGGGAGCTGTTTTTT; CDR3: CASSLNLAGNTGELFF
V: TRBV11-2; D: -; size: few; J: TRBJ1-2; DNA: TGTGCCAGCAGCTTAGAGCCCGGACCCTATGGCTACACCTTC; CDR3: CASSLEPGPYGYTF
V: TRBV29-1; D: -; size: -; J: TRBJ1-1; DNA: TGCAGCGTTATACCACCGGACAGACCGAGCACTGAAGCTTTCTTT; CDR3: CSVIPPDRPSTEAFF
V: TRBV7-2; D: -; size: -; J: TRBJ2-3; DNA: TGTGCCAGCAGCTTGAGCGCGGCCCACGATGATACGCAGTATTTT; CDR3: CASSLSAAHDDTQYF
V: TRBV28; D: TRBD2; size: -; J: TRBJ2-1; DNA: TGTGCCAGCAGCCCCCAGGAGCGGGAGGGCTACAATGAGCAGTTCTTC; CDR3: CASSPQEREGYNEQFF
V: TRBV11-3; D: TRBD2; size: many; J: TRBJ2-1; DNA: TGTGCCAGCAGCTTTAGTGGACTAGCGGGAGGGGGGACCACTTACAATGAGCAGTTCTTC; CDR3: CASSFSGLAGGGTTYNEQFF
V: TRBV20-1; D: -; size: few; J: TRBJ2-3; DNA: TGCAGTGCCCTTAGCGGACTAAGGGCAGATACGCAGTATTTT; CDR3: CSALSGLRADTQYF
V: TRBV3-1; D: -; size: few; J: TRBJ1-2; DNA: TGTGCCAGCAGCCAAGCGAGTTCGGGCCCGAACCCTCATGGCTACACCTTC; CDR3: CASSQASSGPNPHGYTF
V: TRBV6-1; D: -; size: many; J: TRBJ2-3; DNA: TGTGCCAGCAGGACAGGGAGGGGGAACACAGATACGCAGTATTTT; CDR3: CASRTGRGNTDTQYF
V: TRBV28; D: -; size: few; J: TRBJ2-1; DNA: TGTGCCAGCAGACTAGCAACCTACAATGAGCAGTTCTTC; CDR3: CASRLATYNEQFF
V: TRBV5-1; D: -; size: -; J: TRBJ1-4; DNA: TGCGCCAGCAGCTTGAATATACGGGAAAAACTGTTTTTT; CDR3: CASSLNIREKLFF
V: TRBV12-3/TRBV12-4; D: -; size: -; J: TRBJ2-3; DNA: TGTGCCAGCAGCGCTCTATTGGGAAGCACAGATACGCAGTATTTT; CDR3: CASSALLGSTDTQYF
V: TRBV5-4; D: -; size: -; J: TRBJ2-2; DNA: TGTGCCAGCAGCCGCCGGTATGACACCGGGGAGCTGTTTTTT; CDR3: CASSRRYDTGELFF
V: TRBV11-1; D: TRBD2; size: many; J: TRBJ2-7; DNA: TGTGCCAGCAGCCTCCTAGCGGGAGGCGAGCAGTACTTC; CDR3: CASSLLAGGEQYF
V: TRBV28; D: TRBD2; size: many; J: TRBJ2-7; DNA: TGTGCCAGCACGAAGTCTAGCGGGATGTACGAGCAGTACTTC; CDR3: CASTKSSGMYEQYF
V: TRBV30; D: TRBD2; size: -; J: TRBJ2-5; DNA: TGTGCCTGGGACCCTCAACTAACCGGGACTAGCGGGAGGAGGCGGGAGACCCAGTACTTC; CDR3: CAWDPQLTGTSGRRRETQYF
V: TRBV3-1; D: TRBD2; size: -; J: TRBJ2-1; DNA: TGTGCCAGCAGCGTTACTAGCGGGAGATACAATGAGCAGTTCTTC; CDR3: CASSVTSGRYNEQFF
V: TRBV12-3/TRBV12-4; D: TRBD1; size: few; J: TRBJ2-4; DNA: TGTGCCAGCAGCCAAGGACAGGGGTTGGCCATTCAGTACTTC; CDR3: CASSQGQGLAIQYF
V: TRBV6-1; D: TRBD2; size: many; J: TRBJ2-5; DNA: TGTGCTACGCGGGAGCCCCAAGAGACCCAGTACTTC; CDR3: CATREPQETQYF
V: TRBV6-1; D: -; size: -; J: TRBJ2-7; DNA: TGTGCCAGCAGACCCTTTGGGTCCTACGAGCAGTACTTC; CDR3: CASRPFGSYEQYF
V: TRBV27; D: TRBD1; size: few; J: TRBJ1-5; DNA: TGTGCCAGCAGTTTATACGGCAGGGGGCCGGGGAACAATCAGCCCCAGCATTTT; CDR3: CASSLYGRGPGNNQPQHF
V: TRBV28; D: TRBD1; size: -; J: TRBJ2-7; DNA: TGTGCCACCCAGGGTGGGGGACAGCTTACCTACGAGCAGTACTTC; CDR3: CATQGGGQLTYEQYF
V: TRBV27; D: -; size: many; J: TRBJ2-1; DNA: TGTGCCAGCAGTTCAGCGAGTGGGTACAATGAGCAGTTCTTC; CDR3: CASSSASGYNEQFF
V: TRBV28; D: TRBD2; size: many; J: TRBJ2-7; DNA: TGTGCCAGCAGTTTAGTAGCGGGAACAACCTACGAGCAGTACTTC; CDR3: CASSLVAGTTYEQYF
V: TRBV7-6; D: TRBD2; size: few; J: TRBJ2-1; DNA: TGTGCCAGCACTGGGGGGGAGACAAGCTCCTACAATGAGCAGTTCTTC; CDR3: CASTGGETSSYNEQFF
V: TRBV7-9; D: -; size: many; J: TRBJ2-7; DNA: TGTGCCAGCAGCGAGGACATCTCCTACGAGCAGTACTTC; CDR3: CASSEDISYEQYF
V: TRBV11-1; D: TRBD2; size: -; J: TRBJ2-4; DNA: TGTGCCAGCAGCTTACGGACTAGCGGGTATGAGGGGGCCAAAAACATTCAGTACTTC; CDR3: CASSLRTSGYEGAKNIQYF
V: TRBV20-1; D: -; size: -; J: TRBJ2-3; DNA: TGCAGTGCTCTCCGGGTGGCAGATACGCAGTATTTT; CDR3: CSALRVADTQYF
V: TRBV5-1; D: -; size: few; J: TRBJ1-2; DNA: TGCGCCAGCAGCTTGGTCGAGAGCACTCCTTATGGCTACACCTTC; CDR3: CASSLVESTPYGYTF
V: TRBV27; D: TRBD2; size: few; J: TRBJ2-1; DNA: TGTGCCAGCAGTCCTCTAGCGGGCCTCTCCTACAATGAGCAGTTCTTC; CDR3: CASSPLAGLSYNEQFF
V: TRBV28; D: -; size: few; J: TRBJ1-2; DNA: TGTGCCAGCAGTTTAGACCAGGGAAGGGGTGCTATCAATGGCTACACCTTC; CDR3: CASSLDQGRGAINGYTF
V: TRBV11-2; D: -; size: -; J: TRBJ2-1; DNA: TGTGCCAGCCTCGGCGGGACTTCCGACGTCAATGAGCAGTTCTTC; CDR3: CASLGGTSDVNEQFF
V: TRBV11-1; D: TRBD1; size: -; J: TRBJ2-7; DNA: TGTGCCAGCAGCTTACTGGGACAGTGGTCCTACGAGCAGTACTTC; CDR3: CASSLLGQWSYEQYF
V: TRBV18; D: TRBD1; size: many; J: TRBJ2-7; DNA: TGTGCCAGCTCACTTTTACAGGGGAACGAGCAGTACTTC; CDR3: CASSLLQGNEQYF
V: TRBV27; D: -; size: -; J: TRBJ1-1; DNA: TGTGCCAGCAGTTTTTTGGGGTCTGAAGCTTTCTTT; CDR3: CASSFLGSEAFF